This TCR beta chain was sequenced during a study of early T cells in non-severe SARS-CoV-2 infection. The wider study: Sequencing targeted bulk RNA from unsorted whole blood, leaving chains unpaired.

Comment on this clonotype: Its antigen is not identified. Possible read error: a much larger clone is one base away.

Attachment of unique molecular identifiers was made to individual cDNA molecules. TCRdb ran MiXCR on the 5' RACE reads and lists one entry per CDR3 protein. Found here are fewer than 50,000 distinct CDR3 sequences, 10% to 15% of them singletons; the top ten hold about a sixth. CDR1 is MRHNA, CDR2 SNTAGT, per germline. This CDR3 comprises 16 residues. Whole-study findings and limits: The matching step, a VDJdb search, favored anti-spike CD8 responses and missed private and CD4 specificities.

Sequenced input: whole blood. The clonotype was recovered from an adult who was a healthcare worker with PCR-confirmed SARS-CoV-2 infection or an uninfected control (not recorded which). V usage is TRBV6-4 and J usage is TRBJ2-2, with D unresolved. In nucleotides, the CDR3 is TGTGCCGGCAGTGAAACCCTTAACGTACACACCGGGGAGCTGTTTTTT. It yields the protein CAGSETLNVHTGELFF.